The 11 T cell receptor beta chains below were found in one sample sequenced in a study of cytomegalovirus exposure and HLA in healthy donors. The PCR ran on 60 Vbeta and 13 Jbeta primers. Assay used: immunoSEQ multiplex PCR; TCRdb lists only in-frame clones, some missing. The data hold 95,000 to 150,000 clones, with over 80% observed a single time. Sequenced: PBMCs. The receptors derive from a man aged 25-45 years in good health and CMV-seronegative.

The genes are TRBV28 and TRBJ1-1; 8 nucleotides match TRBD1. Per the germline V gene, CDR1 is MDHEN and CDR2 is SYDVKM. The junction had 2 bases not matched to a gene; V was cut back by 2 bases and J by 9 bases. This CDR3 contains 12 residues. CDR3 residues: CASSLRTGQAFF. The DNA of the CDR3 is TGTGCCAGCAGTTTAAGGACAGGGCAAGCTTTCTTT.

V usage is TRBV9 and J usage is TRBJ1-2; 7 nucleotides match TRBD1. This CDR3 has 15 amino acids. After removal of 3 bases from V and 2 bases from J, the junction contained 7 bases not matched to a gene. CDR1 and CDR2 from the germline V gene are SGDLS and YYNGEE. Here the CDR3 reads CASSAHLRGNYGYTF. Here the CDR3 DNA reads TGTGCCAGCAGCGCTCACCTCAGGGGGAACTATGGCTACACCTTC.

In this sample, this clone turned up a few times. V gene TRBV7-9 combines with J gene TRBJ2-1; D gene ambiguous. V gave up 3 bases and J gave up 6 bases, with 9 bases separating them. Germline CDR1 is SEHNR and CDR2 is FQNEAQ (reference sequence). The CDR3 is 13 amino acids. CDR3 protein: CASSLARFNEQFF. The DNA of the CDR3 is TGTGCCAGCAGCTTGGCCAGGTTCAATGAGCAGTTCTTC.

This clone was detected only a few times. CDR3 sequence (DNA): TGTGCCAGCTCACAGGGACAGGGATATGGCTACACCTTC. Protein product: CASSQGQGYGYTF. J is TRBJ1-2 and V is TRBV18, with 9 bases matching TRBD1. This CDR3 contains 13 residues. The germline V gene encodes CDR1 KGHSH and CDR2 LQKENI. The ends lost 4 bases at V and 5 bases at J; junction bases unmatched: 2.

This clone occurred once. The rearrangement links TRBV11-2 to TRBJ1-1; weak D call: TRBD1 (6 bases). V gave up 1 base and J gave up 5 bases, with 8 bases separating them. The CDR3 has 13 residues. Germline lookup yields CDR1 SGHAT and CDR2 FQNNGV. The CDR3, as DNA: TGTGCCAGCAGCTTAGCAGGGGCGACTGAAGCTTTCTTT. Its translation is CASSLAGATEAFF. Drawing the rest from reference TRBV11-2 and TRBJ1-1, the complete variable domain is EAGVAQSPRYKIIEKRQSVAFWCNPISGHATLYWYQQILGQGPKLLIQFQNNGVVDDSQLPKDRFSAERLKGVDSTLKIQPAKLEDSAVYLCASSLAGATEAFFGQGTRLTVV.

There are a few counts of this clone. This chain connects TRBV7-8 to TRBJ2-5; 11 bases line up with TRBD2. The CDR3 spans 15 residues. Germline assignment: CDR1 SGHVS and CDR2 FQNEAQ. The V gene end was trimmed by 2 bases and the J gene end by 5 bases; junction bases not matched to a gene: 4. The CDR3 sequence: CASSLLAGGHETQYF. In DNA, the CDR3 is TGTGCCAGCAGCTTACTAGCGGGGGGCCATGAGACCCAGTACTTC.

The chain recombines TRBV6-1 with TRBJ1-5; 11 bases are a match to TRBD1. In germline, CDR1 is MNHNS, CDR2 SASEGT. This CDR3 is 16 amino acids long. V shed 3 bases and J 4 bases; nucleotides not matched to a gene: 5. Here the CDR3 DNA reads TGTGCCAGCAGTGACCGGGACAGGGGGTGGAATCAGCCCCAGCATTTT. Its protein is CASSDRDRGWNQPQHF.

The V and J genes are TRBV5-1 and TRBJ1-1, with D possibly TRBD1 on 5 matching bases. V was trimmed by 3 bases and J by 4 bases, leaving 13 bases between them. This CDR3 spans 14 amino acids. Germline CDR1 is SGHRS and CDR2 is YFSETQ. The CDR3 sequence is CASSSDPQGTEAFF. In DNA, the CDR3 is TGCGCCAGCAGCTCGGACCCCCAGGGCACTGAAGCTTTCTTT.

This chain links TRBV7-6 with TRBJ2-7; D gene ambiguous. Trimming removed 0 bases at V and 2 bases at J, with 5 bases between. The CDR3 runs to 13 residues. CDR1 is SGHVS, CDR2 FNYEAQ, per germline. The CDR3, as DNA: TGTGCCAGCAGCTTAGCACAGACCTACGAGCAGTACTTC. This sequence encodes CASSLAQTYEQYF.

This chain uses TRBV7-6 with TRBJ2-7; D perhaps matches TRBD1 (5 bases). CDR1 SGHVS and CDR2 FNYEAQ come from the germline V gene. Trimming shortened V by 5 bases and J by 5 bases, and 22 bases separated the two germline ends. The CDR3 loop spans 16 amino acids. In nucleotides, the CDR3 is TGTGCCAGCAGCCCCGGGCTTAGCAGGGCCGGCGACGAGCAGTACTTC. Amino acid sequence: CASSPGLSRAGDEQYF. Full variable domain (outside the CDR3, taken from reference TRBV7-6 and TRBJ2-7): GAGVSQSPRYKVTKRGQDVALRCDPISGHVSLYWYRQALGQGPEFLTYFNYEAQQDKSGLPNDRFSAERPEGSISTLTIQRTEQRDSAMYRCASSPGLSRAGDEQYFGPGTRLTVT.

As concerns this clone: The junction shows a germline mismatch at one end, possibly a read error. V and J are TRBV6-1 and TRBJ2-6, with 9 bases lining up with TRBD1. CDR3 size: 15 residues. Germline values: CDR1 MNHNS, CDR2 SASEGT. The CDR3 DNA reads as TGTGGGGTGGGACAGGGTTCCTCTGGGGCCAACGGCCTGACTTTC. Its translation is CGVGQGSSGANGLTF.